The T cell receptor (beta chain) under discussion was sequenced for a study of cytotoxic CD8 clonotypes in ibrutinib-treated CLL. The CDR3 has 13 residues. With 3 bases removed from V and 6 bases from J, the gap between germline ends came to 9 bases. The germline V gene has CDR1 MNHEY and CDR2 SMNVEV (reference sequence). Assay: immunoSEQ multiplex PCR; the TCRdb copy retains only in-frame clones and omits some. The sample has 26,000 or so clones, roughly 60% seen once. The chain couples TRBV27 to TRBJ1-5; tentatively, D is TRBD1 (5 bases). Sequenced here: PBMCs, sampled before ibrutinib treatment. The sequence came from a human donor with chronic lymphocytic leukemia. CDR3 in DNA: TGTGCCAGCAGTTTGGCAGGGACTCAGCCCCAGCATTTT. The encoded protein is CASSLAGTQPQHF.